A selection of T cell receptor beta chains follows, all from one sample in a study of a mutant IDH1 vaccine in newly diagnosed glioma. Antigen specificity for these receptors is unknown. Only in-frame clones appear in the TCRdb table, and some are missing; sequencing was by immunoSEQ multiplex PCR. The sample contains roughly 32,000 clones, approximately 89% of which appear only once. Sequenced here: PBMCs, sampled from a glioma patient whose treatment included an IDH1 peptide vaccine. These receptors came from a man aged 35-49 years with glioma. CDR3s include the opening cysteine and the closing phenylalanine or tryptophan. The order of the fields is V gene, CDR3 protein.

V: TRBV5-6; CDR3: CASRGDRSSYNEQFF
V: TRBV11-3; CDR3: CASSPRDTTDTQYF
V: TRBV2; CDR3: CASSDPRGMETQYF
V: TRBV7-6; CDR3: CASSLEGHSGNTIYF
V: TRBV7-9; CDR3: CASSFAPGRYGYTF
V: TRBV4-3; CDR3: CASSQARSSYNEQFF
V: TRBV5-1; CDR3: CASTRGELNTEAFF
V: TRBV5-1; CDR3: CASSLSGSSGNTIYF
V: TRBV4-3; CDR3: CASSLFWQIYNEQFF
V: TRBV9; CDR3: CASSIRQGDQETQYF
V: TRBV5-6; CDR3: CASSLSTGELFF
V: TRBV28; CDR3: CASREREFTDTQYF
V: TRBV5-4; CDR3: CASSLGRGPLHF
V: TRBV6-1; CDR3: CASTYSQRVVGYTF
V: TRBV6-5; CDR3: CASSYGRSFIAEAFF
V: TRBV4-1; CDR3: CASSGVRDGETQYF
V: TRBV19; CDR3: CASSIVDGSRTEKLFF
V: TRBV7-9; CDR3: CASSFGTTYNSPLHF
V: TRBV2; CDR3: CASSEALRVTLREETQYF
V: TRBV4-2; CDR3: CASSQDLGRVGNTIYF
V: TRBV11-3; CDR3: CASSSWTGENTGELFF
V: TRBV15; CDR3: CATSRDRRGSNYGYTF
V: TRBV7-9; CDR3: CASSLGQLPRYTF
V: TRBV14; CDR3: CASSPSGPNQPQHF
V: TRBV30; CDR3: CAWSEGLHQPQHF
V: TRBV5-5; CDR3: CASSPRSGASYNEQFF
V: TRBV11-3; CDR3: CASSPGLAHGNEQFF
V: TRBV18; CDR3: CASSRSGTEANYGYTF
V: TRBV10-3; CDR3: CAIRGLTTEARF
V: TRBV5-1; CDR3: CASSLVGTNEKLFF
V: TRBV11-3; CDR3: CASSPGPASGELFF
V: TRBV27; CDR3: CASSPPGSVVRRHYEQYF
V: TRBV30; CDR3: CAWNRVATGELFF
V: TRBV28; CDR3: CASSPRLTYNEQFF
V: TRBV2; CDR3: CASSDRSYGYTF